The clone carrying this T cell receptor beta chain has more than one count but fewer than ten. These data belong to a study of T-cell reconstitution after alpha-beta-depleted transplantation in children. The TCRbeta library was prepared with unique molecular identifiers. One entry per CDR3 protein, called by TCRdb with MiXCR from the PCR reads. This sample has just under 550,000 distinct CDR3 sequences; 15% to 20% occur once, and the top ten carry 3% to 4%. The V gene's germline CDR1 is DFQATT and CDR2 SNEGSKA (reference sequence). Unmatched junction bases numbered 6, after V lost 5 bases and J lost 2 bases. This CDR3 has 15 residues.

The sequence was collected from a human donor who donated a stem cell graft to a child with acute lymphoblastic leukemia. J is TRBJ2-3 and V is TRBV20-1; 11 positions agree with TRBD2. This sample comprised PBMCs from the stem cell graft donor, obtained from the stem cell graft. The CDR3 is CSAPRLAGSTDTQYF. In DNA form, the CDR3 reads TGCAGTGCTCCAAGACTAGCGGGATCCACAGATACGCAGTATTTT.